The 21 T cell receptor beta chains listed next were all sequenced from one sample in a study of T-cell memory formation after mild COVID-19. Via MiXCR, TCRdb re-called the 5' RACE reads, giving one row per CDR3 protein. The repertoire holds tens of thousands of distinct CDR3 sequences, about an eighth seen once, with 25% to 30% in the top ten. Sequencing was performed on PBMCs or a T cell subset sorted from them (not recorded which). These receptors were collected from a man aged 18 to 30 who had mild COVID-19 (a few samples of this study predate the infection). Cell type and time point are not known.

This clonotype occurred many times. The CDR3 region is CASFDPYNEQFF. The CDR3 DNA reads TGTGCCAGCTTCGATCCCTACAATGAGCAGTTCTTC. This chain joins TRBV2 and TRBJ2-1; D is uncertain. The CDR3 is made up of 12 amino acids. Trimming left V 8 bases short and J 2 bases short, with 7 bases between. Germline values: CDR1 SNHLY, CDR2 FYNNEI. Complete variable domain (other parts from reference TRBV2 and TRBJ2-1): EPEVTQTPSHQVTQMGQEVILRCVPISNHLYFYWYRQILGQKVEFLVSFYNNEISEKSEIFDDQFSVERPDGSNFTLKIRSTKLEDSAMYFCASFDPYNEQFFGPGTRLTVL.

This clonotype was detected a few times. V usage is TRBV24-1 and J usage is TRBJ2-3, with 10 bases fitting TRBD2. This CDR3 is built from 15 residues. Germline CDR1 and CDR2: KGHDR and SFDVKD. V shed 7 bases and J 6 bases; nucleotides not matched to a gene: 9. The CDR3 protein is CATSTERGGADTQYF. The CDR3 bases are TGTGCCACCAGCACCGAGCGGGGGGGCGCGGATACGCAGTATTTT.

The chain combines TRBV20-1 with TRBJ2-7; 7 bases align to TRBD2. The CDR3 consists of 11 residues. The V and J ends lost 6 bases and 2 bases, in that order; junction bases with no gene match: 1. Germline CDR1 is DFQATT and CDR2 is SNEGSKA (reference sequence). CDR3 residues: CSAGGTYEQYV. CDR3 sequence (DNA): TGCAGTGCCGGGGGGACCTACGAGCAGTACGTC.

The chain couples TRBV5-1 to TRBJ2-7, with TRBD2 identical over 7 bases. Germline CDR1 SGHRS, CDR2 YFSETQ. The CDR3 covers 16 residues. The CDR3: CASSLGFGGGHYEQYV. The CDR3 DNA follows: TGCGCCAGCAGTTTGGGGTTCGGGGGAGGGCATTACGAGCAGTACGTC.

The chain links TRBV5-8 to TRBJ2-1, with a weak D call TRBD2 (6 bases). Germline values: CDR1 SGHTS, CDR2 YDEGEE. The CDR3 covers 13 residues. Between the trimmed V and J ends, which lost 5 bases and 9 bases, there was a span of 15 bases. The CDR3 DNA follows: TGTGCCAGCAGTTGGGGGGTTGCGGGTGAGCAGTTCTTC. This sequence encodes CASSWGVAGEQFF.

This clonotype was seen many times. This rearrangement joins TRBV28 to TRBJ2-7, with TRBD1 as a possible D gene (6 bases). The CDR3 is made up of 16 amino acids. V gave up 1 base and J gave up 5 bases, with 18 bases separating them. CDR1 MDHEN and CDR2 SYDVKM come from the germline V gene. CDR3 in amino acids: CASSLLGHWGENEQYV. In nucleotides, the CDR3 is TGTGCCAGCAGTTTATTGGGACATTGGGGAGAGAACGAGCAGTACGTC.

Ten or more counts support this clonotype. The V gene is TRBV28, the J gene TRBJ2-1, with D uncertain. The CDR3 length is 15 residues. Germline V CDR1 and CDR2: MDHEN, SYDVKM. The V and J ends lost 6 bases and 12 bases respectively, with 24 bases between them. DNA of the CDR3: TGTGCCAGCAGCTACGGTCCGTTCCGCCCTCCCACGCAGTTCTTC. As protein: CASSYGPFRPPTQFF.

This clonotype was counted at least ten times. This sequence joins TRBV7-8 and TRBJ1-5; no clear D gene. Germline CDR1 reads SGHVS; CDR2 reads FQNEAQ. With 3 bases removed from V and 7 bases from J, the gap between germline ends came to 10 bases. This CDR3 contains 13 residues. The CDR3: CASSLGFRQPQHF. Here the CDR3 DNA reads TGTGCCAGCAGCTTGGGGTTTAGACAGCCCCAGCATTTT.

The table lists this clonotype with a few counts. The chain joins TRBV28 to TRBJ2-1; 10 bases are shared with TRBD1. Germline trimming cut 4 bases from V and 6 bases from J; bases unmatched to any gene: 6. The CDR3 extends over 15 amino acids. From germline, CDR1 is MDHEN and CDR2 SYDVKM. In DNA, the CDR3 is TGTGCCAGCAGTTCCTGGACAGGGGGTTTCAATGAGCAGTTCTTC. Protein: CASSSWTGGFNEQFF.

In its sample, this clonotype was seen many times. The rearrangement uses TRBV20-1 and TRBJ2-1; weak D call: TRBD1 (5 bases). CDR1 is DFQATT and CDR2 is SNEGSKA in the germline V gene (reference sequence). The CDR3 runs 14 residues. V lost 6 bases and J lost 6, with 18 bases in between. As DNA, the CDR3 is TGCAGTGCGACCCGACAGTCAGTTCTCAATGAGCAGTTCTTC. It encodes CSATRQSVLNEQFF.

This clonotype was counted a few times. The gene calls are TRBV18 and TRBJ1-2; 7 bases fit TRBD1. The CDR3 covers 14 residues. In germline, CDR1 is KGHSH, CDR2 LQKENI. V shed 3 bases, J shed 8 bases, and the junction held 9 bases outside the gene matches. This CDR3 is CASSPTTGVEGYTF. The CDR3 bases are TGTGCCAGCTCACCGACAACAGGGGTCGAGGGCTACACCTTC.

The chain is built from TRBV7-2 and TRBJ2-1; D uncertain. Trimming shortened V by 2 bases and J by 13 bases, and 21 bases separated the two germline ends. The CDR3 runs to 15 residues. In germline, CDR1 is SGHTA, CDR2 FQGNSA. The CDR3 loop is CASSLSAADVGTQFF. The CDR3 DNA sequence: TGTGCCAGCAGCTTATCTGCGGCGGACGTGGGAACTCAGTTCTTC.

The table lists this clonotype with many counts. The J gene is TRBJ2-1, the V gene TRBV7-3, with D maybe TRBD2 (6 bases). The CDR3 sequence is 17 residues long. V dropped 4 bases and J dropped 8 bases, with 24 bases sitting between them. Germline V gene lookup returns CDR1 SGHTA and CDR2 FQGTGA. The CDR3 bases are TGTGCCAGCAGCTACAAGACGGGACTCAAAGAAAGCCATGAGCAGTTCTTC. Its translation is CASSYKTGLKESHEQFF.

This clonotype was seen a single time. The DNA for the CDR3 is TGTGCCAGCTCACCAACAGGGTCCACCGGAAACACCATATATTTT. Its translation: CASSPTGSTGNTIYF. The rearrangement joins TRBV18 to TRBJ1-3, with a tentative D call TRBD1 (6 bases). The V end was cut by 2 bases, the J end by 4 bases, with 12 bases between. The CDR3 runs 15 residues. Per germline, CDR1 KGHSH and CDR2 LQKENI. The whole variable domain, filled in from reference TRBV18 and TRBJ1-3, reads NAGVMQNPRHLVRRRGQEARLRCSPMKGHSHVYWYRQLPEEGLKFMVYLQKENIIDESGMPKERFSAEFPKEGPSILRIQQVVRGDSAAYFCASSPTGSTGNTIYFGEGSWLTVV.

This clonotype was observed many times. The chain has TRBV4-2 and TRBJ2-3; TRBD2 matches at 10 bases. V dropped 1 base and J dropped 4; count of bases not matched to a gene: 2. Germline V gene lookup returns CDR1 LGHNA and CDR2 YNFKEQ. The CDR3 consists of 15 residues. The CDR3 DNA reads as TGTGCCAGCAGCCAAGGGAGCGGGGGGGCAGATACGCAGTATTTT. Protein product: CASSQGSGGADTQYF.

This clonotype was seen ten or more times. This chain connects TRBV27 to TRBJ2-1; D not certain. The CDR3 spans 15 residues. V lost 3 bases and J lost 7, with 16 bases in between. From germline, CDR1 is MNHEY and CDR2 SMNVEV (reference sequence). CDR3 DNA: TGTGCCAGCAGTTTGGGTGGCAGGCGAAGGAATGAGCAGTTCTTC. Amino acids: CASSLGGRRRNEQFF.

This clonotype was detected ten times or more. Here the CDR3 DNA reads TGTGCCAGCAGCTTATTCCTTGGGGTGGTGGACACCATATATTTT. This sequence encodes CASSLFLGVVDTIYF. The chain combines TRBV7-2 with TRBJ1-3, with D unresolved. The CDR3 is 15 residues long. Trimming left V 2 bases short and J 8 bases short, with 16 bases between. Germline values: CDR1 SGHTA, CDR2 FQGNSA.

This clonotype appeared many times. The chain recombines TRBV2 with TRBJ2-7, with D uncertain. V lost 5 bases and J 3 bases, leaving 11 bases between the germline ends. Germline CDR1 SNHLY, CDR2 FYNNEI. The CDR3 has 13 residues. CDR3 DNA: TGTGCCAGCAGTCTTACCGAAAACTACGAGCAGTACTTC. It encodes CASSLTENYEQYF.

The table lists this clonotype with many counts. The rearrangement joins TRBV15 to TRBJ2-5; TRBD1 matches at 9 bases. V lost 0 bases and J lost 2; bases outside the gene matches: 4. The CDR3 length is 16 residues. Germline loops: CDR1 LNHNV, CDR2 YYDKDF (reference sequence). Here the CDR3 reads CATSRDPQGAQETQYF. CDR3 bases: TGTGCCACCAGCAGAGATCCACAGGGGGCACAAGAGACCCAGTACTTC.

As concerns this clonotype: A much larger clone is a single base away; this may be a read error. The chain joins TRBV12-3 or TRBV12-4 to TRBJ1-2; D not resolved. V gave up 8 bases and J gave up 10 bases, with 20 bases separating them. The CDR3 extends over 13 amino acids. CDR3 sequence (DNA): TGTGCCAGCTCGGCAGGCTGGAGCGGTGTCTACACCTTC. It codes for CASSAGWSGVYTF.

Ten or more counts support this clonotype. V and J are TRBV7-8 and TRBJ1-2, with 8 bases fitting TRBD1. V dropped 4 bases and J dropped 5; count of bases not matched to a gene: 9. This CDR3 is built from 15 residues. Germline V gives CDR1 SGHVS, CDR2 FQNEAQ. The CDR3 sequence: CASSSAGTGHYGYTF. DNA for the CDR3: TGTGCCAGCAGCTCCGCCGGGACAGGTCATTATGGCTACACCTTC.